One sample yielded the 21 T cell receptor beta chains listed below, sequenced in a study of T cell clonality in common variable immunodeficiency. Study observations and caveats: Fewer deletions and N-nucleotide insertions were reportedly seen in common variable immunodeficiency TCR beta sequences.

No antigens are known for them. Clones were read by immunoSEQ multiplex PCR, and TCRdb kept only the in-frame ones, dropping some. The sample presents around 21,000 clones, none singletons. The sequencing input was peripheral blood mononuclear cells. The receptors were gathered from a human donor with common variable immunodeficiency.

Notes on this clone: The read stops 3 residues short of the end of the CDR3; the missing end is completed from the germline J gene. The chain is built from TRBV7-2 and TRBJ2-1; 9 bases fit TRBD1. V trimming: 5 bases; J trimming: 0 bases; junction bases outside the gene matches: 2. Germline CDR1 and CDR2: SGHTA and FQGNSA. The CDR3 extends over 15 amino acids. This CDR3 reads CASSEGQGSYNEQFF. The part of the CDR3 DNA that was read is TGTGCCAGCAGCGAGGGACAGGGCTCCTACAATGAG.

A note on this clone: The CDR3 is cut off 3 residues early in the read; its end comes from the germline J gene. This rearrangement joins TRBV18 to TRBJ1-5, with 9 bases fitting TRBD1. V lost 2 bases to trimming and J lost 7 bases; unmatched junction nucleotides: 9. Germline V lookup: CDR1 KGHSH, CDR2 LQKENI. This CDR3 has 16 residues. Here the CDR3 reads CASSPRSSDRGQPQHF. The sequenced CDR3 bases are TGTGCCAGCTCACCAAGGTCCTCGGACAGGGGACAGCCC. Based on the CDR3 plus reference TRBV18 and TRBJ1-5, the full variable domain is NAGVMQNPRHLVRRRGQEARLRCSPMKGHSHVYWYRQLPEEGLKFMVYLQKENIIDESGMPKERFSAEFPKEGPSILRIQQVVRGDSAAYFCASSPRSSDRGQPQHFGDGTRLSIL.

This clone was observed a handful of times. With the read ending 3 residues before the CDR3 end, the germline J gene is used to fill in that end. The chain uses TRBV7-3 and TRBJ2-2; 7 bases align to TRBD1. The CDR3 sequence is 15 residues long. V was clipped by 2 bases and J by 4 bases; unmatched bases: 4. Germline-derived CDR1 and CDR2 are SGHTA and FQGTGA. The sequenced part of the CDR3 DNA is TGTGCCAGCAGCTTAGAGGGGGCAGGCACCGGGGAG. It is translated as CASSLEGAGTGE. The entire CDR3 protein reads CASSLEGAGTGELFF. Looking up the rest from reference TRBV7-3 and TRBJ2-2 gives the full variable domain: GAGVSQTPSNKVTEKGKYVELRCDPISGHTALYWYRQSLGQGPEFLIYFQGTGAADDSGLPNDRFFAVRPEGSVSTLKIQRTERGDSAVYLCASSLEGAGTGELFFGEGSRLTVL.

This clone was counted a few times. The read terminates 3 residues ahead of where the CDR3 ends, so the germline J gene completes it. The genes are TRBV30 and TRBJ1-5; D gene unclear. V was pared by 2 bases and J by 6 bases, with 11 bases between. This CDR3 has 13 amino acids. Germline-derived CDR1 and CDR2 are GTSNPN and SVGIG (reference sequence). The sequenced CDR3 bases are TGTGCCTGGAGTATTAGAGATATTCAGCCC. Protein: CAWSIRDIQP. The full CDR3 reads CAWSIRDIQPQHF.

This clone has just a few counts. The sequenced fragment ends 3 residues before the CDR3 boundary, so the rest is inferred from the germline J gene. The chain is built from TRBV5-1 and TRBJ2-7; 12 bases agree with TRBD1. V was clipped by 4 bases and J by 5 bases; unmatched bases: 4. CDR3 size: 14 residues. Germline CDR1 and CDR2: SGHRS and YFSETQ. CDR3 bases read: TGCGCCAGCAGCCCGGGACAGGGGGCCCACGAG. It encodes CASSPGQGAHE. The full-length CDR3 reads as CASSPGQGAHEQYF.

As to this clone: The read finishes 3 residues shy of the CDR3 end, and the germline J gene is used to complete it. V gene TRBV7-9 combines with J gene TRBJ1-2; 11 nucleotides align to TRBD1. Trimming at V came to 6 bases and at J to 4 bases, leaving 4 bases not matched to a gene. Germline CDR1 reads SEHNR; CDR2 reads FQNEAQ (reference sequence). The CDR3 loop spans 14 amino acids. The CDR3 bases that were read are TGTGCCAGCAGAGGGACAGGGGGGGGCTATGGC. Its translation is CASRGTGGGYG. The entire CDR3 reads CASRGTGGGYGYTF.

This clone was seen a handful of times. The DNA ends 3 residues before the CDR3 does, and the rest of the CDR3 is filled in from the germline J gene. The chain is built from TRBV5-1 and TRBJ2-5; TRBD1 matches at 9 bases. The junction had 8 bases not matched to a gene; V was cut back by 4 bases and J by 4 bases. The CDR3 runs to 15 residues. Germline loops: CDR1 SGHRS, CDR2 YFSETQ. CDR3 amino acids: CASSRWGQGVETQYF. The CDR3 bases that were read are TGCGCCAGCAGCCGATGGGGACAGGGTGTAGAGACC.

This clone was recorded a few times. CDR3 DNA, as far as it was read: TGTGCCAGCAGCTCCTCGGAGACC. It codes for CASSSSET. The whole CDR3 protein is CASSSSETQYF. The V call is TRBV7-9, the J call TRBJ2-5, with D uncertain. With the read ending 3 residues before the CDR3 end, the germline J gene is used to fill in that end. Trimming stripped 4 bases from V and 5 bases from J, with 5 bases between. Germline CDR1 SEHNR, CDR2 FQNEAQ (reference sequence). The CDR3 spans 11 residues.

The table lists this clone with a few counts. The DNA ends 3 residues before the CDR3 does, and the rest of the CDR3 is filled in from the germline J gene. The V call is TRBV18, the J call TRBJ2-7, with D possibly being TRBD2 (6 bases). CDR3 length: 16 amino acids. Germline CDR1 and CDR2: KGHSH and LQKENI. Trimming pared 4 bases from V and 4 bases from J, leaving 20 bases between. This CDR3 reads CASSLQGGGLGYEQYF. The CDR3 DNA, read in part, is TGTGCCAGCTCACTGCAGGGAGGTGGGTTAGGATACGAG.

Regarding this clone: Sequencing ends 3 residues short of the CDR3 end; the germline J gene provides the rest. The rearrangement uses TRBV18 and TRBJ2-1; D possibly corresponds to TRBD2 (6 bases). Germline loops: CDR1 KGHSH, CDR2 LQKENI. V dropped 3 bases and J dropped 1 base, with 10 bases sitting between them. The CDR3 contains 15 residues. The DNA read from the CDR3 is TGTGCCAGCTCACCCGGGACTGATTCCTACAATGAG. It translates to CASSPGTDSYNE. The whole CDR3 protein reads CASSPGTDSYNEQFF.

The sample holds a few counts of this clone. The read is 3 residues too short to cover the CDR3 end, so that end is filled in from the germline J gene. The chain joins TRBV19 to TRBJ2-1; TRBD2 matches at 12 bases. CDR3 size: 18 residues. V dropped 1 base and J dropped 7; count of bases not matched to a gene: 11. Per germline, CDR1 LNHDA and CDR2 SQIVND (reference sequence). CDR3 bases read: TGTGCCAGTAGTATAGGCCCCTTGACTAGCGGGAGTGTTAATGAG. Protein: CASSIGPLTSGSVNE. The full CDR3 sequence reads CASSIGPLTSGSVNEQFF.

This clone occurred a few times. The CDR3 goes on 3 residues after the read ends, and that part is filled in from the germline J gene. The gene calls are TRBV19 and TRBJ1-5, with unresolved D. V lost 0 bases and J lost 0, with 3 bases in between. The CDR3 runs 14 residues. CDR1 and CDR2 (germline): LNHDA, SQIVND (reference sequence). CDR3 DNA, as far as it was read: TGTGCCAGTAGTATAGACTTTAGCAATCAGCCC. As protein: CASSIDFSNQP. The CDR3, in full, reads CASSIDFSNQPQHF.

In the case of this clone: The missing CDR3 end, 3 residues past where the read stops, is filled in from the germline J gene. The gene calls are TRBV30 and TRBJ2-1; 9 bases are shared with TRBD1. Trimming took 7 bases from V and 5 from J; bases not matched to a gene: 12. This CDR3 spans 15 amino acids. Germline CDR1 GTSNPN, CDR2 SVGIG (reference sequence). The part of the CDR3 DNA that was read is TGTGCCTCTTCCGCCGGGACAGGGAACGACAATGAG. Translated, it gives CASSAGTGNDNE. The full CDR3 reads CASSAGTGNDNEQFF.

This clone was counted between two and nine times. The missing CDR3 end, 3 residues past where the read stops, is filled in from the germline J gene. The chain uses TRBV7-2 and TRBJ1-2; a weak D match, TRBD1 (6 bases). The CDR3 totals 15 residues. Germline V gene data show CDR1 as SGHTA and CDR2 as FQGNSA. Trimming removed 5 bases from V and 3 bases from J, with 16 bases in between. The CDR3 bases that were read are TGTGCCAGCAGCCGGGGGGGGCAGGAGGACTATGGC. It translates to CASSRGGQEDYG. The whole CDR3 reads CASSRGGQEDYGYTF.

As to this clone: The read comes to an end 3 residues before the CDR3 does, leaving the germline J gene to fill in the end. The sample holds other DNA sequences that translate to the same CDR3. This chain joins TRBV19 and TRBJ2-7; D call uncertain. CDR1 LNHDA and CDR2 SQIVND come from the germline V gene (reference sequence). The V gene lost 4 bases and the J gene lost 4 bases, with 17 bases spanning the gap. This CDR3 comprises 15 residues. The CDR3 bases that were read are TGTGCCAGTAGTAACCTCTACAGAGTAGGGTACGAG. This gives the protein CASSNLYRVGYE. The CDR3 as a whole reads CASSNLYRVGYEQYF. The whole variable domain, remainder taken from reference TRBV19 and TRBJ2-7, is DGGITQSPKYLFRKEGQNVTLSCEQNLNHDAMYWYRQDPGQGLRLIYYSQIVNDFQKGDIAEGYSVSREKKESFPLTVTSAQKNPTAFYLCASSNLYRVGYEQYFGPGTRLTVT.

This clone has a handful of counts. Sequencing ends 3 residues short of the CDR3 end; the germline J gene provides the rest. The rearrangement links TRBV7-2 to TRBJ1-2; no clear D. The CDR3 is 13 residues long. Germline V gene data show CDR1 as SGHTA and CDR2 as FQGNSA. The CDR3 sequence is CASSLVSPGGYTF. Incomplete CDR3 DNA: TGTGCCAGCAGCTTAGTATCCCCCGGGGGC.

By frequency in the sample, this clone is medium-sized. At one boundary the junction diverges from the germline segment, which might be a read error. CDR3 sequence: CASSPALGGGADTQYF. CDR3 DNA, as far as it was read: TGCGCCAGCAGCCCCGCCTTGGGGGGGGGTGCAGATACG. The chain is built from TRBV4-2 and TRBJ2-3, with 7 positions matching TRBD2. The CDR3 is cut off 3 residues early in the read; its end comes from the germline J gene. Germline loops: CDR1 LGHNA, CDR2 YNFKEQ. This CDR3 spans 16 amino acids.

Of note for this clone: Read data end 3 residues before the CDR3 end; the end is taken from the germline J gene. The chain employs TRBV30 and TRBJ2-1, with 10 bases matching TRBD1. The length of the CDR3 is 19 residues. J lost 6 bases, V lost 2 bases, and 19 bases had no gene match. Germline V lookup: CDR1 GTSNPN, CDR2 SVGIG (reference sequence). The CDR3 is CAWSRGTGAVGGRANEQFF. The DNA read from the CDR3 is TGTGCCTGGAGTCGGGGGACAGGGGCGGTAGGGGGGCGGGCCAATGAG.

This clone was seen a few times. The missing CDR3 end, 3 residues past where the read stops, is filled in from the germline J gene. The rearrangement links TRBV7-9 to TRBJ1-6, with TRBD1 identical over 8 bases. The ends lost 5 bases at V and 6 bases at J; junction bases unmatched: 3. This CDR3 spans 14 amino acids. Germline-derived CDR1 and CDR2 are SEHNR and FQNEAQ (reference sequence). The CDR3 here is CASSGTGGNSPLHF. The sequenced part of the CDR3 DNA is TGTGCCAGCAGCGGTACAGGGGGTAATTCACCC.

Turning to this clone: The CDR3 extends 3 residues past the end of the read, so its final part is completed from the germline J gene. The gene calls are TRBV13 and TRBJ1-5; TRBD1 might be the D (5 bases). CDR3 size: 15 residues. Per the germline V gene, CDR1 is PRHDT and CDR2 is FYEKMQ (reference sequence). The V end was cut by 6 bases, the J end by 0 bases, with 12 bases between. The DNA read from the CDR3 is TGTGCCAGCAGTTTCCGAGGGGATAGCAATCAGCCC. Its translation: CASSFRGDSNQP. The CDR3, in full, reads CASSFRGDSNQPQHF. Complete variable domain (other parts from reference TRBV13 and TRBJ1-5): AAGVIQSPRHLIKEKRETATLKCYPIPRHDTVYWYQQGPGQDPQFLISFYEKMQSDKGSIPDRFSAQQFSDYHSELNMSSLELGDSALYFCASSFRGDSNQPQHFGDGTRLSIL.

The table lists this clone with a few counts. The read is 3 residues too short to cover the CDR3 end, so that end is filled in from the germline J gene. V and J are TRBV19 and TRBJ2-1; perhaps TRBD2 as D (6 bases). The CDR3 has 20 amino acids. Germline V CDR1 and CDR2: LNHDA, SQIVND (reference sequence). The V end lost 5 bases, the J end lost 0 bases, and 26 bases lay between the germline ends. Partial CDR3 DNA: TGTGCCAGTAGTTCCCAATTGGGGCGGGGATCGGGGAGCTCCTACAATGAG. It yields the protein CASSSQLGRGSGSSYNE. The CDR3 as a whole reads CASSSQLGRGSGSSYNEQFF.